The following is a TCR beta chain sequence with its context. Vbeta (60) and Jbeta (13) primers were used in the PCR. The protocol was immunoSEQ multiplex PCR, while the TCRdb copy is restricted to in-frame clones and leaves out a portion. The sample includes roughly 150,000 clones, about 75% of them seen just once. The data belong to a study of cytomegalovirus exposure and HLA in healthy donors. Trimming took off 5 bases at V and 5 bases at J, with 18 bases between the two ends. Looked up from germline, CDR1 is MDHEN and CDR2 is SYDVKM. This CDR3 spans 15 amino acids. The origin of this receptor is a man younger than 35 in good health and CMV-seropositive. The V and J genes are TRBV28 and TRBJ1-1; weak D call: TRBD1 (5 bases). Material for sequencing was PBMCs. CDR3 residues: CASSPTDGGGTEAFF. The CDR3 nucleotides read TGTGCCAGCAGTCCCACCGATGGGGGGGGAACTGAAGCTTTCTTT.